This TCR beta chain originates from a study of T cell repertoires in cytomegalovirus infection. Notes on the study in general: HLA-C-restricted CMV-specific TCR beta clonotypes were dominant in the ex vivo response.

TCRdb passed the reads through MiXCR, listing each CDR3 protein once. This sample has 400,000 to 550,000 distinct CDR3 sequences, with around 11% found just once. This clonotype came up many times. Its antigen is not known. This CDR3 spans 15 amino acids. Germline V lookup: CDR1 SEHNR, CDR2 FQNEAQ (reference sequence). V was trimmed by 3 bases and J by 0 bases, leaving 11 bases between them. V and J are TRBV7-9 and TRBJ1-1; D gene ambiguous. The receptor comes from a human donor in good health (CMV status not recorded). Some clones in this sample may be carry-over from other donors' samples. The sample comprised PBMCs. CDR3 nucleotide sequence: TGTGCCAGCAGCTTCGGGTCAAACATGAACACTGAAGCTTTCTTT. Protein: CASSFGSNMNTEAFF.